These 4 T cell receptor beta chains were sequenced from one sample in a study of T-cell reconstitution after alpha-beta-depleted transplantation in children (dated by TCRdb to 2016 to 2017). Libraries were made using PCR. Sequencer: Illumina HiSeq 2500. Molecular barcoding was employed in the preparation of TCR libraries, with unique molecular identifiers being used to normalize TCRbeta repertoire quantification. TCRdb reprocessed the public reads (quality trimming at Q25 with fastp, clone calling with MiXCR) and kept in-frame beta chains. Rows are unified per CDR3 protein, each entry keeping the most common DNA and genes. This sample gives fewer than 550,000 distinct CDR3 sequences in total; 11% of them show up just once. The ten largest clones take up about 5% of the sample. The specimen was PBMCs from the stem cell graft donor, collected from the stem cell graft. Every receptor here comes from a human donor who donated a stem cell graft to a child with acute myeloid leukemia.

V gene TRBV5-1 combines with J gene TRBJ2-2, with D possibly TRBD2 on 5 matching bases. CDR1 and CDR2 from the germline V gene are SGHRS and YFSETQ. CDR3 length: 21 amino acids. Trimming pared 0 bases from V and 4 bases from J, leaving 28 bases between. The CDR3 nucleotides are TGCGCCAGCAGCTTGGAAGGCTTCTCCCTCGAACACCGGGGAATCACCGGGGAGCTGTTTTTT. Its translation is CASSLEGFSLEHRGITGELFF.

This clonotype was recorded many times. The chain couples TRBV20-1 to TRBJ2-5; possibly TRBD2 for D (5 bases). Germline CDR1 is DFQATT and CDR2 is SNEGSKA (reference sequence). Trimming shortened V by 2 bases and J by 4 bases, and 8 bases separated the two germline ends. The length of the CDR3 is 12 residues. CDR3: CSARLAGETQYF. The CDR3 DNA reads as TGCAGTGCTAGATTGGCGGGAGAGACCCAGTACTTC.

This clonotype was counted only a few times. The V and J genes are TRBV9 and TRBJ1-1; 8 bases are shared with TRBD1. Germline V lookup: CDR1 SGDLS, CDR2 YYNGEE. CDR3 length equals 14 residues. V lost 3 bases to trimming and J lost 5 bases; unmatched junction nucleotides: 6. In DNA form, the CDR3 reads TGTGCCAGCAGCGCCGACAGGGGTTGGACTGAAGCTTTCTTT. Its translation is CASSADRGWTEAFF.

With respect to this clonotype: This may come from a read error, since a much larger clone is one base off. The gene calls are TRBV5-1 and TRBJ2-7; TRBD1 aligns across 8 bases. The CDR3 length is 14 residues. Germline assignment: CDR1 SGHRS and CDR2 YFSETQ. V lost 4 bases and J lost 5; bases outside the gene matches: 8. CDR3 bases: TGCGCCAGCAGCCCGACAGGGGTCGGCGACGAGCAGTACTTC. Protein: CASSPTGVGDEQYF.